One and the same sample provided the 13 T cell receptor beta chains below, sequenced in a study of blood T cell repertoires in COVID-19. The repertoire was sequenced with immunoSEQ multiplex PCR; TCRdb's copy has only in-frame clones and lacks some. The table lists about 150,000 clones, roughly 82% of them singletons. The sequencing input was peripheral blood. The receptors were sampled from a man aged 65-85 years with acute or convalescent COVID-19.

The chain combines TRBV6-1 with TRBJ1-2; unclear D gene. This CDR3 region has 15 residues. The V end was cut by 2 bases, the J end by 9 bases, with 19 bases between. Germline assignment: CDR1 MNHNS and CDR2 SASEGT. CDR3 region: CASSEFPAQAQRYTF. The CDR3 DNA sequence: TGTGCCAGCAGTGAATTCCCGGCCCAGGCACAGCGCTACACCTTC.

As DNA, the CDR3 is TGTGCCAGCAGCTTGACGGGACAGGGTTGGTACACTGAAGCTTTCTTT. Its translation is CASSLTGQGWYTEAFF. The rearrangement joins TRBV5-6 to TRBJ1-1; 9 bases are shared with TRBD1. Germline CDR1 SGHDT, CDR2 YYEEEE. The CDR3 is 16 amino acids. Trimming at V came to 1 base and at J to 3 bases, leaving 7 bases not matched to a gene.

The chain links TRBV20-1 to TRBJ1-2, with D tentatively TRBD1 (5 bases). Trimming cost V 3 bases and J 3 bases, with 5 bases left between them. Germline V gene lookup returns CDR1 DFQATT and CDR2 SNEGSKA (reference sequence). The CDR3 loop spans 11 amino acids. This CDR3 reads CSARTDYGYTF. In nucleotides, the CDR3 is TGCAGTGCTAGGACAGACTATGGCTACACCTTC.

V gene TRBV7-9 combines with J gene TRBJ2-5, with a tentative D call TRBD1 (5 bases). CDR1 and CDR2 (germline): SEHNR, FQNEAQ (reference sequence). This CDR3 has 14 residues. The V and J ends lost 0 bases and 5 bases respectively, with 10 bases between them. The CDR3 region is CASSLALGLETQYF. CDR3 nucleotide sequence: TGTGCCAGCAGCTTAGCGTTGGGGCTTGAGACCCAGTACTTC.

This clone was detected once. V gene TRBV20-1 combines with J gene TRBJ1-5, with D possibly matching TRBD1 (6 bases). V was shortened by 3 bases and J by 7 bases, with 22 bases between the two germline ends. In germline, CDR1 is DFQATT, CDR2 SNEGSKA (reference sequence). The CDR3 covers 16 residues. In DNA form, the CDR3 reads TGCAGTGCTAGTCCCTCGAGCACAGGGCCCGACCAGCCCCAGCATTTT. This codes for CSASPSSTGPDQPQHF.

The chain joins TRBV28 to TRBJ1-1; possible D gene TRBD1, 5 bases. Germline values: CDR1 MDHEN, CDR2 SYDVKM. The CDR3 length is 15 residues. Trimming cost V 5 bases and J 1 base, with 14 bases left between them. The CDR3 region is CASSLETGGNTEAFF. The CDR3 DNA reads as TGTGCCAGCAGTCTAGAGACGGGGGGGAACACTGAAGCTTTCTTT.

The rearrangement links TRBV7-2 to TRBJ2-3, with 14 bases lining up with TRBD2. V was pared by 3 bases and J by 3 bases, with 2 bases of the junction left unmatched. The CDR3 contains 16 residues. The germline V gene encodes CDR1 SGHTA and CDR2 FQGNSA. The CDR3 DNA follows: TGTGCCAGCAGCTTGGGACTAGCGGGAGTTACAGATACGCAGTATTTT. Translating gives CASSLGLAGVTDTQYF.

The gene calls are TRBV15 and TRBJ2-7, with a weak D call TRBD2 (6 bases). The CDR3 is made up of 13 amino acids. The germline V gene encodes CDR1 LNHNV and CDR2 YYDKDF (reference sequence). Trimming removed 1 base at V and 6 bases at J, with 10 bases between. The CDR3 DNA sequence: TGTGCCACCAGCAGAGTCTACGGGAGCGAGCAGTACTTC. Protein product: CATSRVYGSEQYF.

The gene calls are TRBV5-8 and TRBJ2-2, with D hard to call. Deletions cut 5 bases from V and 0 bases from J, with 17 bases between. The CDR3 extends over 17 amino acids. The germline V gene encodes CDR1 SGHTS and CDR2 YDEGEE. The CDR3 sequence: CASRRTAVIANTGELFF. In nucleotides, the CDR3 is TGTGCCAGCAGGCGAACCGCGGTTATCGCGAACACCGGGGAGCTGTTTTTT.

The chain joins TRBV27 to TRBJ1-1, with TRBD1 as a possible D gene (5 bases). Germline loops: CDR1 MNHEY, CDR2 SMNVEV (reference sequence). The CDR3 covers 14 residues. V was shortened by 7 bases and J by 3 bases, with 15 bases between the two germline ends. CDR3 protein: CASNLGRRDTEAFF. The CDR3 nucleotides are TGTGCCAGCAATTTGGGGCGCCGGGACACTGAAGCTTTCTTT.

The rearrangement uses TRBV28 and TRBJ2-7; the match to TRBD1 covers 8 bases. Germline CDR1 and CDR2: MDHEN and SYDVKM. This CDR3 region has 12 residues. V gave up 7 bases and J gave up 2 bases; unmatched junction bases: 1. The CDR3 region is CASKGQAYEQYF. In nucleotides, the CDR3 is TGTGCCAGCAAGGGACAGGCCTACGAGCAGTACTTC.

The V gene is TRBV4-1, the J gene TRBJ2-1; 8 bases align to TRBD2. Trimming at V came to 3 bases and at J to 3 bases, leaving 4 bases not matched to a gene. The CDR3 is made up of 15 amino acids. Germline V lookup: CDR1 MGHRA, CDR2 YSYEKL. The CDR3 sequence: CASSHNSGNYNEQFF. Here the CDR3 DNA reads TGCGCCAGCAGCCATAATAGCGGGAACTACAATGAGCAGTTCTTC.

The chain carries TRBV11-2 and TRBJ2-3, with TRBD1 matching over 8 bases. The CDR3 loop spans 17 amino acids. V was pared by 1 base and J by 2 bases, with 8 bases of the junction left unmatched. CDR1 and CDR2 from the germline V gene are SGHAT and FQNNGV. The CDR3 nucleotides are TGTGCCAGCAGCTTAGTTGGCAGGGGGCAGGACACAGATACGCAGTATTTT. This codes for CASSLVGRGQDTDTQYF. The whole variable domain, filled in from reference TRBV11-2 and TRBJ2-3, reads EAGVAQSPRYKIIEKRQSVAFWCNPISGHATLYWYQQILGQGPKLLIQFQNNGVVDDSQLPKDRFSAERLKGVDSTLKIQPAKLEDSAVYLCASSLVGRGQDTDTQYFGPGTRLTVL.